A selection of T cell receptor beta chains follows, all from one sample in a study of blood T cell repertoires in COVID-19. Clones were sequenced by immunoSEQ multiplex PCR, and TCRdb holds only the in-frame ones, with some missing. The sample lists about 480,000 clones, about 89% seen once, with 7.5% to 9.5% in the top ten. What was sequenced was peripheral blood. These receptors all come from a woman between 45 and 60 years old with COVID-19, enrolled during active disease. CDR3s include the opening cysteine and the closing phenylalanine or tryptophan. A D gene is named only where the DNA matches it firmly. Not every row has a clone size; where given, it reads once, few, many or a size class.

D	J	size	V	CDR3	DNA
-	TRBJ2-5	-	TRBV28	CASLGLGAETQYF	TGTGCCAGCCTTGGGCTCGGTGCGGAGACCCAGTACTTC
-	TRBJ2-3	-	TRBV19	CASSGGRTDTQYF	TGTGCCAGTAGTGGCGGTCGCACAGATACGCAGTATTTT
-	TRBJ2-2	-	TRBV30	CAWSQAGVNTGELFF	TGTGCCTGGAGTCAGGCCGGGGTGAACACCGGGGAGCTGTTTTTT
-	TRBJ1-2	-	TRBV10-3	CAISDHLGPGNYGYTF	TGTGCCATCAGTGACCATCTGGGGCCAGGTAACTATGGCTACACCTTC
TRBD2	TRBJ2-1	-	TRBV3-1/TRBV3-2	CASSQDPAGVGNEQFF	TGTGCCAGCAGCCAAGATCCAGCGGGGGTGGGCAATGAGCAGTTCTTC
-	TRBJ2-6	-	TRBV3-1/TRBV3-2	CASSQEEGRVVSGANVLTF	TGTGCCAGCAGCCAAGAGGAGGGGCGGGTAGTCTCTGGGGCCAACGTCCTGACTTTC
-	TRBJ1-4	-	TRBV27	CASSSGLGSENEKLFF	TGTGCCAGCAGTTCGGGATTAGGGTCGGAGAATGAAAAACTGTTTTTT
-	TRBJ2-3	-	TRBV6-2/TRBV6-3	CASSYSATALTDTQYF	TGTGCCAGCAGTTACTCGGCGACAGCCCTAACAGATACGCAGTATTTT
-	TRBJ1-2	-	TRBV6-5	CASYDRTYYGYTF	TGTGCCAGCTACGACAGGACCTACTATGGCTACACCTTC
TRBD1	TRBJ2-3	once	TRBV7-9	CASSIAGTVTSTDTQYF	TGTGCCAGCAGCATTGCCGGGACAGTAACCTCCACAGATACGCAGTATTTT
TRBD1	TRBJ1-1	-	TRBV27	CASRAIGTGITEAFF	TGTGCCAGCAGGGCGATAGGGACAGGGATAACTGAAGCTTTCTTT
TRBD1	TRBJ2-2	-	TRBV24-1	CATSDWDSGELFF	TGTGCCACCAGTGATTGGGACAGCGGGGAGCTGTTTTTT
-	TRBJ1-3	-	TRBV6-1	CASSVQGPSSGNTIYF	TGTGCCAGCAGTGTACAGGGCCCGAGCTCTGGAAACACCATATATTTT
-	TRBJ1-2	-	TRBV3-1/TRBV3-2	CASSHRRGFLTGGYTF	TGTGCCAGCAGCCACCGAAGAGGCTTTCTCACGGGTGGCTACACCTTC
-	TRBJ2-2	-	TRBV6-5	CASSPDRNTGELFF	TGTGCCAGCAGCCCCGACAGGAACACCGGGGAGCTGTTTTTT
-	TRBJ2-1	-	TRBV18	CASSRRLQGHNEQFF	TGTGCCAGCTCACGCCGACTGCAAGGTCACAATGAGCAGTTCTTC
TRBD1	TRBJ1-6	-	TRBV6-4	CASSLGTGTSPLHF	TGTGCCAGCAGTCTCGGGACAGGTACTTCACCCCTCCACTTT
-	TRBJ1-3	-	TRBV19	CASSSPGRYSGNTIYF	TGTGCCAGTAGTAGTCCAGGGAGGTATTCGGGAAACACCATATATTTT
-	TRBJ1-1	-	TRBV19	CASSIGQLNTEAFF	TGTGCCAGTAGTATTGGACAGCTGAACACTGAAGCTTTCTTT
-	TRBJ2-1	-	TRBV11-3	CASSLVAGFSEQFF	TGTGCCAGCAGCTTAGTTGCAGGGTTTAGTGAGCAGTTCTTC
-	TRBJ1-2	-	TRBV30	CAWSSGRTNYGYTF	TGTGCCTGGAGTTCGGGGAGGACTAACTATGGCTACACCTTC
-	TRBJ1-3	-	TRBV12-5	CASGLVPPPRVDGNTIYF	TGTGCTAGTGGTTTGGTACCCCCCCCCAGGGTGGACGGAAACACCATATATTTT
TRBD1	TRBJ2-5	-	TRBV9	CASSASGTGGETQYF	TGTGCCAGCAGCGCCTCCGGGACAGGGGGCGAGACCCAGTACTTC
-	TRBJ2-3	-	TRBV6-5	CASTLRGDTQYF	TGTGCCAGCACATTAAGGGGAGATACGCAGTATTTT
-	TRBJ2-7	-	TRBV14	CASSQGSGTSREQYF	TGTGCCAGCAGCCAAGGTTCCGGGACATCCCGGGAGCAGTACTTC
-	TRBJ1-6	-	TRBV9	CASSPGPLVIYNSPLHF	TGTGCCAGCAGCCCCGGTCCCCTCGTAATTTATAATTCACCCCTCCACTTT
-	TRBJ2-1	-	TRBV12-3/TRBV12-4	CASSWAIGEQFF	TGTGCCAGCAGTTGGGCGATCGGTGAGCAGTTCTTC
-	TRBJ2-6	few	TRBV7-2	CASSSRALQAGANVLTF	TGTGCCAGCAGCTCCAGGGCCCTACAGGCTGGGGCCAACGTCCTGACTTTC
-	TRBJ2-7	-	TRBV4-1	CASSRRDSYEQYF	TGCGCCAGCAGCCGCAGGGACTCCTACGAGCAGTACTTC
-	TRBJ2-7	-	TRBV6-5	CASSYSILGIYEQYF	TGTGCCAGCAGTTACTCGATCCTGGGCATTTACGAGCAGTACTTC
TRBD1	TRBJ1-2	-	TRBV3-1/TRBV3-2	CASSQEGQGFIGYTF	TGTGCCAGCAGCCAAGAGGGACAGGGGTTTATCGGCTACACCTTC
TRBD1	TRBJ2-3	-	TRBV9	CASSVAGQGPDTQYF	TGTGCCAGCAGCGTAGCCGGACAGGGTCCAGATACGCAGTATTTT
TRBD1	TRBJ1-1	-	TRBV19	CASSTQGATGEAFF	TGTGCCAGTAGTACGCAGGGGGCGACCGGGGAAGCTTTCTTT
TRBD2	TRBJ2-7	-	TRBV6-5	CASSLAGGPAYEQYF	TGTGCCAGCTCTCTAGCGGGGGGACCTGCCTACGAGCAGTACTTC
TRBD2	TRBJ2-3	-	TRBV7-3	CASSLTVAGGQDTQYF	TGTGCCAGCAGCTTAACTGTAGCGGGGGGCCAGGATACGCAGTATTTT
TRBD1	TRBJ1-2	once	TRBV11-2	CASNFGQGGDGYTF	TGTGCCAGCAACTTCGGACAGGGTGGGGACGGCTACACCTTC
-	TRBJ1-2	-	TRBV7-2	CASSFYESDGYTF	TGTGCCAGCAGCTTCTACGAAAGTGATGGCTACACCTTC
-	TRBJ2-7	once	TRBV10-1	CASSESSPYHEQYF	TGCGCCAGCAGTGAGTCGTCTCCGTATCACGAGCAGTACTTC
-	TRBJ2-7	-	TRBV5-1	CASSLAPRGTYEQYF	TGCGCCAGCAGCTTGGCTCCTAGGGGGACCTACGAGCAGTACTTC
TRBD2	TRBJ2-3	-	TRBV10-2	CASKVAGETDTQYF	TGCGCCAGCAAGGTAGCGGGGGAAACAGATACGCAGTATTTT
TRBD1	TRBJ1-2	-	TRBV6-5	CASSTPQGDGYTF	TGTGCCAGCAGTACCCCACAGGGGGATGGCTACACCTTC
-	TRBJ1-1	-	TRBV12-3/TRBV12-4	CASSFLENTEAFF	TGCGCCAGCAGTTTTCTAGAGAACACTGAAGCTTTCTTT
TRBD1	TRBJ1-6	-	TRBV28	CASSPPGGTADNSPLHF	TGTGCCAGCAGTCCCCCGGGGGGGACAGCAGATAATTCACCCCTCCACTTT
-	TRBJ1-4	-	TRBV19	CASSPPGGKVEKLFF	TGTGCCAGTAGTCCCCCCGGGGGTAAGGTTGAAAAACTGTTTTTT
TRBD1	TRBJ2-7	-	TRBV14	CASSPGTGIQEQYF	TGTGCCAGCAGCCCTGGGACAGGAATTCAGGAGCAGTACTTC
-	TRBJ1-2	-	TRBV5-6	CASSFAADGYTF	TGTGCCAGCAGTTTCGCGGCCGATGGCTACACCTTC
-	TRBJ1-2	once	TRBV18	CASSPGARGYTF	TGTGCCAGCTCTCCGGGAGCCCGAGGCTACACCTTC
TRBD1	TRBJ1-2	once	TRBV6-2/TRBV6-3	CASSWGQGENYGYTF	TGTGCCAGCAGTTGGGGACAGGGGGAGAACTATGGCTACACCTTC
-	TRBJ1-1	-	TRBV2	CASSEDRNTEAFF	TGTGCCAGCAGTGAAGATAGGAACACTGAAGCTTTCTTT
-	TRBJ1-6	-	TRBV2	CASSGQDNSPLHF	TGTGCCAGCAGTGGGCAGGATAATTCACCCCTCCACTTT
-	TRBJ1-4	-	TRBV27	CASSFGGGGEKLFF	TGTGCCAGCAGTTTTGGGGGAGGTGGTGAAAAACTGTTTTTT
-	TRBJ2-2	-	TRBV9	CASSPSGTNTGELFF	TGTGCCAGCAGCCCCTCCGGGACGAACACCGGGGAGCTGTTTTTT
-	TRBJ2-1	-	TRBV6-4	CASSEWAGETNEQFF	TGTGCCAGCAGTGAATGGGCCGGGGAAACCAATGAGCAGTTCTTC
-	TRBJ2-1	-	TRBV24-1	CATSSTGPGQLGNEQFF	TGTGCCACCAGTTCTACAGGGCCTGGCCAACTGGGGAATGAGCAGTTCTTC
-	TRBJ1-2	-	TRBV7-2	CASSLAWSNYGYTF	TGTGCCAGCAGCTTAGCGTGGAGTAACTATGGCTACACCTTC